The 27 T cell receptor beta chains below all came from one sample that was sequenced in a study of CD8+ T cells in alopecia areata. Lesional scalp punch biopsies and peripheral blood came from alopecia areata patients. Sequencing templates came from extracted RNA that was reverse transcribed into cDNA. Assay: immunoSEQ multiplex PCR; the TCRdb copy retains only in-frame clones and omits some. Seen here are thousands of clones, about two thirds observed once, and the top ten hold about a sixth. The source material was skin, sampled at week 0. The receptors originated from a human donor with alopecia areata.

Regarding this clone: A read error may produce the germline difference seen at one junction end. The chain couples TRBV5-4 to TRBJ2-5; 9 positions match TRBD1. CDR3 length equals 16 residues. Germline V gene sequence: CDR1 SGHNT, CDR2 YYREEE (reference sequence). The CDR3 DNA is TGTGCCAGCAGCTTAACCGGGACAGGGACCCAAAAGACCCAGTACTTC. Amino acid sequence: CASSLTGTGTQKTQYF. The whole variable domain, remainder taken from reference TRBV5-4 and TRBJ2-5, is ETGVTQSPTHLIKTRGQQVTLRCSSQSGHNTVSWYQQALGQGPQFIFQYYREEENGRGNFPPRFSGLQFPNYSSELNVNALELDDSALYLCASSLTGTGTQKTQYFGPGTRLLVL.

The chain is built from TRBV2 and TRBJ1-4; D perhaps matches TRBD1 (5 bases). The germline gives CDR1 SNHLY, CDR2 FYNNEI. The CDR3 contains 12 residues. Trimming removed 6 bases from V and 3 bases from J, with 5 bases in between. CDR3: CASRGPNEKLFF. The CDR3 nucleotides read TGTGCCAGCAGGGGGCCTAATGAAAAACTGTTTTTT. Complete variable domain (other parts from reference TRBV2 and TRBJ1-4): EPEVTQTPSHQVTQMGQEVILRCVPISNHLYFYWYRQILGQKVEFLVSFYNNEISEKSEIFDDQFSVERPDGSNFTLKIRSTKLEDSAMYFCASRGPNEKLFFGSGTQLSVL.

In its sample, this clone was seen a few times. The chain uses TRBV27 and TRBJ1-5; TRBD1 is a possible D gene (6 bases). Trimming removed 5 bases from V and 2 bases from J, with 16 bases in between. Germline CDR1 and CDR2: MNHEY and SMNVEV (reference sequence). CDR3 length equals 16 residues. The CDR3 DNA reads TGTGCCAGCAGTCAAAGGGGGACCGATGGCAATCAGCCCCAGCATTTT. Protein product: CASSQRGTDGNQPQHF.

This clone was observed a few times. Other DNA variants within this sample encode the same CDR3. The chain combines TRBV7-3 with TRBJ2-2, with TRBD1 identical over 8 bases. The V gene's germline CDR1 is SGHTA and CDR2 FQGTGA. J gave up 5 bases and V 2 bases, and 4 bases lay outside the gene matches. The CDR3 has 15 residues. The DNA of the CDR3 is TGTGCCAGCAGCTTACAGGGGGCCGGAACCGGGGAGCTGTTTTTT. Amino acids: CASSLQGAGTGELFF.

The chain is built from TRBV19 and TRBJ1-1; D not resolved. CDR1 LNHDA and CDR2 SQIVND come from the germline V gene (reference sequence). V was clipped by 3 bases and J by 5 bases, with 10 bases between them. This CDR3 region has 13 residues. The CDR3: CASSMWWWTEAFF. The CDR3 bases are TGTGCCAGTAGTATGTGGTGGTGGACTGAAGCTTTCTTT.

In the case of this clone: It is likely a read error, because the conserved phenylalanine at the end of the CDR3 is missing. CDR3 nucleotide sequence: TGTGCCAGCAGCCAAGATTGGGGTAACACTGAAGCTTTCTCT. As protein: CASSQDWGNTEAFS. The chain combines TRBV4-2 with TRBJ1-1; D unclear. The CDR3 sequence is 14 residues long. V lost 0 bases and J 2 bases, leaving 7 bases between the germline ends. Per the germline V gene, CDR1 is LGHNA and CDR2 is YNFKEQ.

This clone is categorized as medium-sized. The chain recombines TRBV6-6 with TRBJ2-7; TRBD2 matches at 9 bases. J was trimmed by 9 bases and V by 4 bases; bases with no gene match: 16. Per germline, CDR1 MNHNY and CDR2 SVGAGI (reference sequence). This CDR3 contains 16 residues. This CDR3 reads CASSSLAGTVSGRQYF. The CDR3, as DNA: TGTGCCAGCAGTTCTCTAGCGGGGACCGTGTCTGGTAGGCAGTACTTC.

The rearrangement joins TRBV7-2 to TRBJ2-3; D is unclear. This CDR3 has 16 residues. Germline V gene lookup returns CDR1 SGHTA and CDR2 FQGNSA. V was trimmed by 1 base and J by 1 base, leaving 12 bases between them. CDR3 sequence (DNA): TGTGCCAGCAGCTTAGTGGTTCGCGATGGCACAGATACGCAGTATTTT. Its protein is CASSLVVRDGTDTQYF.

This chain links TRBV19 with TRBJ2-3, with TRBD1 matching over 7 bases. With 2 bases clipped from V and 3 bases from J, the junction kept 5 bases outside the gene matches. Germline V CDR1 and CDR2: LNHDA, SQIVND (reference sequence). The CDR3 runs 15 residues. The CDR3 reads CASSIRQGETDTQYF. In DNA form, the CDR3 reads TGTGCCAGTAGTATAAGGCAGGGGGAGACAGATACGCAGTATTTT.

The chain combines TRBV7-8 with TRBJ2-2; 7 nucleotides agree with TRBD1. J was trimmed by 5 bases and V by 0 bases; bases with no gene match: 3. Germline CDR1 and CDR2: SGHVS and FQNEAQ. The CDR3 sequence is 15 residues long. DNA for the CDR3: TGTGCCAGCAGCTTAGCGACAGGGTCAACCGGGGAGCTGTTTTTT. Its translation is CASSLATGSTGELFF. Full variable domain (outside the CDR3, taken from reference TRBV7-8 and TRBJ2-2): GAGVSQSPRYKVAKRGQDVALRCDPISGHVSLFWYQQALGQGPEFLTYFQNEAQLDKSGLPSDRFFAERPEGSVSTLKIQRTQQEDSAVYLCASSLATGSTGELFFGEGSRLTVL.

This clone came up a few times. The chain is built from TRBV27 and TRBJ1-2; TRBD1 is a possible D gene (5 bases). The germline V gene encodes CDR1 MNHEY and CDR2 SMNVEV (reference sequence). CDR3 length equals 16 residues. Deletions cut 1 base from V and 4 bases from J, with 16 bases between. For the CDR3, the DNA is TGTGCCAGCAGTTTATGGGGCGGGGGAGAGGGCTATGGCTACACCTTC. It codes for CASSLWGGGEGYGYTF.

The rearrangement links TRBV6-1 to TRBJ1-2, with D tentatively TRBD1 (5 bases). V was pared by 3 bases and J by 0 bases, with 11 bases between. The CDR3 is made up of 15 amino acids. CDR1 is MNHNS and CDR2 is SASEGT in the germline V gene. DNA for the CDR3: TGTGCCAGCAGTGAGTGGGACGACACTAACTATGGCTACACCTTC. Amino acid sequence: CASSEWDDTNYGYTF.

This clone is medium-sized. This rearrangement joins TRBV7-3 to TRBJ2-1, with a possible D match to TRBD2 (5 bases). The CDR3 is 14 amino acids. The ends were cut back, 3 bases at V and 9 bases at J, with 15 bases in the middle. Germline-derived CDR1 and CDR2 are SGHTA and FQGTGA. CDR3 loop: CASSLDSLRSEQFF. The CDR3 nucleotides are TGTGCCAGCAGCTTGGACTCACTGAGGAGTGAGCAGTTCTTC.

V usage is TRBV28 and J usage is TRBJ1-5, with 7 bases matching TRBD1. Per the germline V gene, CDR1 is MDHEN and CDR2 is SYDVKM. The J segment lost 3 bases and the V segment lost 7 bases, leaving 3 bases of the junction unmatched. CDR3 length: 13 amino acids. The DNA for the CDR3 is TGTGCCAGCAAGACAGGGACCAATCAGCCCCAGCATTTT. Translating it yields CASKTGTNQPQHF.

The chain links TRBV7-9 to TRBJ2-6; D is unclear. This CDR3 contains 19 residues. V shed 5 bases and J shed 5 bases, with 25 bases lying between them. The germline CDR1 and CDR2 sequences are SEHNR and FQNEAQ (reference sequence). The CDR3, as DNA: TGTGCCAGCAGCGCTCACCGATACCATGACAAAAGTCGGGCCAACGTCCTGACTTTC. Protein product: CASSAHRYHDKSRANVLTF.

The rearrangement joins TRBV7-9 to TRBJ2-7, with unresolved D. Trimming removed 5 bases at V and 2 bases at J, with 7 bases between. Germline CDR1 is SEHNR and CDR2 is FQNEAQ (reference sequence). This CDR3 contains 12 residues. The CDR3 DNA follows: TGTGCCAGCAGCAGAGGCCCCTACGAGCAGTACTTC. Translated: CASSRGPYEQYF.

This chain links TRBV21-1 with TRBJ1-5; TRBD1 is taken as the D call from the table, unchecked against the DNA. TRBV21-1 is a listed pseudogene. The CDR3 has 17 residues. The CDR3 DNA reads as TGTGCCAGCAGTGACAACGTGCTACATTGGCATCATCAGCCCCAGCATTTT. It translates to CASSDNVLHWHHQPQHF.

This clone was counted between two and nine times. Other DNA variants within this sample encode the same CDR3. The chain recombines TRBV7-3 with TRBJ1-5; 11 bases align to TRBD1. CDR1 SGHTA and CDR2 FQGTGA come from the germline V gene. The CDR3 consists of 16 residues. After removal of 1 base from V and 6 bases from J, the junction contained 5 bases not matched to a gene. CDR3 bases: TGTGCCAGCAGCTTAATTGGGGGACAGGGGGGTCAGCCCCAGCATTTT. Amino acid sequence: CASSLIGGQGGQPQHF.

The chain is built from TRBV6-6 and TRBJ1-5; no clear D. V lost 2 bases and J 0 bases, leaving 2 bases between the germline ends. The CDR3 sequence is 13 residues long. Germline V gene lookup returns CDR1 MNHNY and CDR2 SVGAGI (reference sequence). Here the CDR3 reads CASSYDSNQPQHF. Written as DNA, the CDR3 is TGTGCCAGCAGTTACGATAGCAATCAGCCCCAGCATTTT.

The chain couples TRBV30 to TRBJ2-7, with D uncertain. V was cut by 0 bases and J by 4 bases, with 4 bases left in between. The CDR3 sequence is 11 residues long. Germline-derived CDR1 and CDR2 are GTSNPN and SVGIG (reference sequence). This chain's CDR3 is CAWSVRYEQYF. The CDR3, as DNA: TGTGCCTGGAGTGTAAGGTACGAGCAGTACTTC. Supplemented by reference TRBV30 and TRBJ2-7, the full variable domain reads SQTIHQWPATLVQPVGSPLSLECTVEGTSNPNLYWYRQAAGRGLQLLFYSVGIGQISSEVPQNLSASRPQDRQFILSSKKLLLSDSGFYLCAWSVRYEQYFGPGTRLTVT.

J is TRBJ2-2 and V is TRBV19; tentative D call: TRBD2 (6 bases). CDR1 and CDR2 from the germline V gene are LNHDA and SQIVND (reference sequence). The CDR3 is 18 residues long. V was pared by 6 bases and J by 2 bases, with 22 bases between. The CDR3 protein is CASRRWEPGLENTGELFF. CDR3 nucleotide sequence: TGTGCCAGTAGAAGGTGGGAGCCGGGACTCGAAAACACCGGGGAGCTGTTTTTT.

This chain links TRBV5-1 with TRBJ2-5, with TRBD1 matching 7 bases. Unmatched junction bases numbered 3, after V lost 4 bases and J lost 3 bases. CDR1 and CDR2 from the germline V gene are SGHRS and YFSETQ. The CDR3 totals 13 residues. CDR3 DNA sequence: TGCGCCAGCAGCCAAGGACAGGAAGAGACCCAGTACTTC. It encodes CASSQGQEETQYF.

This clone showed up just a few times. Written as DNA, the CDR3 is TGTGCCAGCATCGCCGGGACCGAGTACCAAGAGACCCAGTACTTC. This gives the protein CASIAGTEYQETQYF. The chain links TRBV28 to TRBJ2-5; either TRBD1 or TRBD2 may fit D (5 bases each). CDR1 MDHEN and CDR2 SYDVKM come from the germline V gene. V was pared by 7 bases and J by 0 bases, with 15 bases between. The CDR3 runs to 15 residues.

A few counts support this clone. This chain uses TRBV6-1 with TRBJ1-2; 7 nucleotides agree with TRBD1. V lost 6 bases, J lost 8 bases, and 6 bases stayed unmatched. The CDR3 spans 12 residues. The germline V gene encodes CDR1 MNHNS and CDR2 SASEGT. DNA for the CDR3: TGTGCCAGCAGGGGACAGTCCAGGGGCTACACCTTC. Amino acids: CASRGQSRGYTF.

The CDR3 loop is CASSLGPFGDRSYEQYF. The CDR3 DNA is TGTGCCAGCAGCCTTGGCCCTTTCGGGGACCGCTCCTACGAGCAGTACTTC. This chain joins TRBV14 and TRBJ2-7; D tentatively fits TRBD1 or TRBD2 (5 bases each). This CDR3 is built from 17 residues. Germline V CDR1 and CDR2: SGHDN, FVKESK. V shed 4 bases and J shed 0 bases, with 19 bases lying between them.

This clone was seen only once. V gene TRBV11-3 combines with J gene TRBJ2-3; D unclear. Germline loops: CDR1 SGHNT, CDR2 YENEEA. This CDR3 contains 12 residues. Trimming removed 5 bases at V and 6 bases at J, with 9 bases between. The CDR3 protein is CASSEDWDTQYF. CDR3 sequence (DNA): TGTGCCAGCAGCGAGGATTGGGATACGCAGTATTTT.

This chain connects TRBV30 to TRBJ2-1; 11 bases align to TRBD2. Germline assignment: CDR1 GTSNPN and CDR2 SVGIG (reference sequence). The CDR3 covers 14 residues. The trim removed 4 bases at V and 1 base at J, leaving 0 bases unmatched. This CDR3 reads CAWIAGGSYNEQFF. For the CDR3, the DNA is TGTGCCTGGATAGCGGGAGGGTCCTACAATGAGCAGTTCTTC.